Listed below are T cell receptor beta chains from one sample, sequenced in a study of control samples from healthy donors and cancer patients. The method was immunoSEQ multiplex PCR; TCRdb's version includes in-frame clones alone and lacks a portion of them. The profile shows 95,000 to 150,000 clones, roughly 92% of them singletons. Material: blood. These receptors originate from a woman between 18 and 30 years old in good health. Both conserved end residues are part of each CDR3. D genes are given only for firm matches. Only part of the rows carry a size: once, few, many, or a class if the clone is expanded.

v_gene	j_gene	abundance	d_gene	CDR3aa	CDR3nt
TRBV5-1	TRBJ2-5	.	TRBD1	CASSLEDRVQTQYF	TGCGCCAGCAGCTTGGAAGACAGGGTTCAGACCCAGTACTTC
TRBV7-3	TRBJ2-1	.	TRBD2	CASSLRGLAVLTGNEQFF	TGTGCCAGCAGCTTACGGGGACTAGCGGTTCTTACAGGGAATGAGCAGTTCTTC
TRBV9	TRBJ1-1	.	.	CASSVSGAGTEAFF	TGTGCCAGCAGCGTCTCGGGGGCAGGCACTGAAGCTTTCTTT
TRBV23-1	TRBJ2-2	.	TRBD1	CAGTGGCTGELFF	TGCGCCGGGACAGGGGGCTGCACCGGGGAGCTGTTTTTT
TRBV5-6	TRBJ2-2	.	TRBD2	CASSLTSGGYTGELFF	TGTGCCAGCAGCTTAACTAGCGGGGGATACACCGGGGAGCTGTTTTTT
TRBV24-1	TRBJ2-3	.	.	CATSGQVSTDTQYF	TGTGCCACCAGTGGACAGGTGAGCACAGATACGCAGTATTTT
TRBV27	TRBJ2-7	once	.	CASSLTHRDYEQYF	TGTGCCAGCAGTTTAACCCACAGAGACTACGAGCAGTACTTC
TRBV19	TRBJ2-5	.	TRBD2	CASSISLAEETQYF	TGTGCCAGTAGCATCAGTCTAGCGGAAGAGACCCAGTACTTC
TRBV15	TRBJ1-2	.	.	CATSTRTGKINYGYTF	TGTGCCACCTCCACCAGAACAGGGAAAATTAACTATGGCTACACCTTC
TRBV4-3	TRBJ1-4	.	.	CASSPSWFSGEKLFF	TGCGCCAGCAGCCCTTCATGGTTCTCGGGTGAAAAACTGTTTTTT
TRBV6-1	TRBJ2-5	.	TRBD2	CASSEGPGGETQYF	TGTGCCAGCAGTGAGGGCCCGGGGGGAGAGACCCAGTACTTC
TRBV27	TRBJ2-3	.	.	CASSIPQGTQYF	TGTGCCAGCAGTATCCCACAGGGTACGCAGTATTTT
TRBV18	TRBJ1-2	.	.	CASSPAAQNYGYTF	TGTGCCAGCTCACCGGCGGCACAGAACTATGGCTACACCTTC
TRBV6-2/TRBV6-3	TRBJ1-3	.	TRBD1	CASGLRDSSGNTIYF	TGTGCCAGCGGTTTGCGGGACAGCTCTGGAAACACCATATATTTT
TRBV7-2	TRBJ2-5	.	.	CASSRQGLLYQETQYF	TGTGCCAGCAGCAGGCAGGGACTCCTGTACCAAGAGACCCAGTACTTC
TRBV15	TRBJ1-2	.	TRBD1	CATSRGPTGDYGYTF	TGTGCCACCAGCAGGGGTCCAACAGGGGACTATGGCTACACCTTC
TRBV7-2	TRBJ1-3	.	.	CASSDYGGSGNTIYF	TGTGCCAGCAGCGATTATGGGGGGTCGGGAAACACCATATATTTT
TRBV6-4	TRBJ2-7	.	TRBD1	CASSDSEQGRTYEQYF	TGTGCCAGCAGTGACTCCGAACAGGGGAGAACCTACGAGCAGTACTTC
TRBV9	TRBJ1-4	.	.	CASSVLPGEGEKLFF	TGTGCCAGCAGCGTACTTCCCGGGGAGGGTGAAAAACTGTTTTTT
TRBV9	TRBJ2-3	.	.	CASSVELGRTDTQYF	TGTGCCAGCAGCGTCGAGTTGGGACGCACAGATACGCAGTATTTT
TRBV6-2/TRBV6-3	TRBJ1-1	once	.	CASSYSGYRVVTEAFF	TGTGCCAGCAGTTACTCGGGGTACAGGGTAGTAACTGAAGCTTTCTTT
TRBV24-1	TRBJ2-5	.	TRBD1	CATSDSAPGQGWGQETQYF	TGTGCCACCAGTGATTCTGCACCGGGACAGGGTTGGGGTCAAGAGACCCAGTACTTC
TRBV7-8	TRBJ2-7	.	.	CASSQKNLAQYF	TGTGCCAGCAGCCAAAAAAACCTGGCGCAGTACTTC
TRBV28	TRBJ2-2	.	TRBD1	CASSHYGTGGTGELFF	TGTGCCAGCAGTCATTACGGGACAGGGGGGACCGGGGAGCTGTTTTTT
TRBV7-3	TRBJ2-5	.	.	CASSFGAYQTQYF	TGTGCCAGCAGCTTTGGGGCGTACCAGACCCAGTACTTC
TRBV5-4	TRBJ1-4	.	TRBD1	CASSGDRRRGEKLFF	TGTGCCAGCAGCGGGGACAGGAGGCGAGGAGAAAAACTGTTTTTT
TRBV2	TRBJ2-3	.	.	CASSGGSGTGTDTQYF	TGTGCCAGCAGTGGAGGGTCGGGGACCGGCACAGATACGCAGTATTTT
TRBV29-1	TRBJ2-7	.	.	CSVERWAGNSYEQYF	TGCAGCGTTGAACGTTGGGCAGGTAATTCCTACGAGCAGTACTTC
TRBV18	TRBJ1-1	.	.	CASSELDSERTEAFF	TGTGCCAGCTCCGAACTCGACAGTGAGCGGACTGAAGCTTTCTTT
TRBV7-9	TRBJ1-6	.	.	CASSLEQNYNSPLHF	TGTGCCAGCAGCTTAGAGCAGAACTATAATTCACCCCTCCACTTT
TRBV18	TRBJ2-4	.	.	CASSPNQQGGGTKNIQYF	TGTGCCAGCTCACCTAACCAGCAAGGGGGCGGGACCAAAAACATTCAGTACTTC
TRBV18	TRBJ2-7	once	.	CASSPPDRYEQYF	TGTGCCAGCTCACCACCAGACCGCTACGAGCAGTACTTC
TRBV20-1	TRBJ1-2	.	TRBD1	CSASFTGVDGYTF	TGCAGTGCTAGTTTCACAGGGGTCGATGGCTACACCTTC
TRBV20-1	TRBJ2-5	.	TRBD1	CSASLGLGQGARVGSIETQYF	TGCAGTGCTAGTCTTGGACTGGGACAGGGGGCGCGGGTGGGGTCCATAGAGACCCAGTACTTC
TRBV29-1	TRBJ1-1	.	TRBD1	CSVEGTKSPRQGLTEAFF	TGCAGCGTTGAAGGTACGAAGTCTCCAAGACAGGGGCTAACTGAAGCTTTCTTT
TRBV9	TRBJ1-1	.	.	CASSVGRGTEAFF	TGTGCCAGCAGCGTCGGCAGGGGTACTGAAGCTTTCTTT
TRBV5-1	TRBJ1-1	.	TRBD1	CASSSSIGGTGVMNTEAFF	TGCGCCAGCAGCTCGTCTATCGGAGGGACAGGGGTCATGAACACTGAAGCTTTCTTT
TRBV9	TRBJ2-7	.	TRBD2	CASSVGSSGASYEQYF	TGTGCCAGCAGCGTAGGGAGTAGCGGGGCGTCCTACGAGCAGTACTTC
TRBV6-5	TRBJ1-6	.	.	CASRPGGLGSPLHF	TGTGCCAGCAGGCCCGGGGGCTTAGGTTCACCCCTCCACTTT
TRBV7-3	TRBJ2-3	.	.	CASSLSGLTDTQYF	TGTGCCAGCAGCCTGAGCGGACTAACAGATACGCAGTATTTT
TRBV21-1	TRBJ2-5	once	.	CASSPLGTGQETQYF	TGTGCCAGCAGCCCCCTAGGGACTGGGCAAGAGACCCAGTACTTC
TRBV4-3	TRBJ1-2	.	.	CASSQDITGSGYGYTF	TGCGCCAGCAGCCAAGATATCACGGGATCGGGCTATGGCTACACCTTC
TRBV4-3	TRBJ2-7	.	.	CASSGMGYEQYF	TGCGCCAGCAGTGGAATGGGCTACGAGCAGTACTTC
TRBV19	TRBJ2-7	.	TRBD1	CASSRGQGGSYEQYF	TGTGCCAGTAGCCGAGGACAGGGGGGCTCCTACGAGCAGTACTTC
TRBV29-1	TRBJ2-6	.	.	CSVPSGTGTTSGANVLTF	TGCAGCGTTCCAAGCGGGACAGGCACCACCTCCGGGGCCAACGTCCTGACTTTC
TRBV28	TRBJ2-7	.	.	CASSFPLSLASSYEQYF	TGTGCCAGCAGTTTCCCCCTCAGTTTAGCTAGCTCCTACGAGCAGTACTTC
TRBV29-1	TRBJ2-6	.	TRBD1	CSVGDRGAGANVLTF	TGCAGCGTGGGGGACAGGGGGGCGGGGGCCAACGTCCTGACTTTC
TRBV4-3	TRBJ1-2	few	.	CASSQDSFYGGGGYTF	TGCGCCAGCAGCCAAGATAGTTTTTACGGAGGGGGAGGCTACACCTTC
TRBV5-1	TRBJ2-5	.	.	CASSLGQIETQYF	TGCGCCAGCAGCTTGGGGCAGATAGAGACCCAGTACTTC
TRBV21-1	TRBJ2-1	.	.	CASSRHRAKRYNEQFF	TGTGCCAGCAGCAGGCACAGGGCGAAAAGATACAATGAGCAGTTCTTC
TRBV18	TRBJ2-5	.	.	CASSPDTSEETQYF	TGTGCCAGCTCACCGGACACCTCCGAAGAGACCCAGTACTTC
TRBV7-9	TRBJ2-1	.	.	CASSLEVGRYNEQFF	TGTGCCAGCAGCTTAGAAGTTGGCAGATACAATGAGCAGTTCTTC
TRBV2	TRBJ2-7	.	TRBD1	CASSRDRGYEQYF	TGTGCCAGCAGTCGGGACAGGGGTTACGAGCAGTACTTC
TRBV21-1	TRBJ1-2	.	.	CASKRTEISYGYTF	TGTGCCAGCAAACGAACAGAGATTTCCTATGGCTACACCTTC
TRBV7-3	TRBJ2-7	.	TRBD2	CASSWRVLLAGVPNEQYF	TGTGCCAGCAGCTGGAGGGTTCTACTAGCGGGGGTCCCAAACGAGCAGTACTTC
TRBV7-9	TRBJ1-4	.	.	CASSLGLQGFATNEKLFF	TGTGCCAGCAGCTTAGGGCTTCAGGGGTTTGCAACTAATGAAAAACTGTTTTTT
TRBV15	TRBJ1-5	once	TRBD1	CATSRVRDRDSNQPQHF	TGTGCCACCAGCAGAGTTCGGGACAGGGATAGCAATCAGCCCCAGCATTTT
TRBV10-3	TRBJ1-5	.	.	CAISDLGLSNQPQHF	TGTGCCATCAGTGATTTAGGACTTAGTAATCAGCCCCAGCATTTT
TRBV2	TRBJ1-2	.	.	CASSRAQKKGVLYGYTF	TGTGCCAGCTCCAGGGCCCAAAAAAAGGGGGTCCTCTATGGCTACACCTTC